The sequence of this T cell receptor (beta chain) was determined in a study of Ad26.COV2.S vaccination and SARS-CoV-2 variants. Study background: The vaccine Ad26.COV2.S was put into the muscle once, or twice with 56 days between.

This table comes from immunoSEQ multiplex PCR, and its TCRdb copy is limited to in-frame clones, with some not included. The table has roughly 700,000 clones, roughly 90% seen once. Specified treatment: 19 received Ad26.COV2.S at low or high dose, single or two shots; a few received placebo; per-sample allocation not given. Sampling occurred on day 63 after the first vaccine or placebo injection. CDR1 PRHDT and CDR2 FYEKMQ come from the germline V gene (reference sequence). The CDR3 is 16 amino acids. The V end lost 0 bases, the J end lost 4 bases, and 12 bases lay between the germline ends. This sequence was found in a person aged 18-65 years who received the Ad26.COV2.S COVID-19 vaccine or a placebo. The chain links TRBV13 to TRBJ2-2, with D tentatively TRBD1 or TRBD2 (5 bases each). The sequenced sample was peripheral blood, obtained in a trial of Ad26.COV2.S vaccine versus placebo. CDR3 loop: CASSLGLGGSTGELFF. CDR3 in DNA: TGTGCCAGCAGCTTAGGCCTTGGGGGTTCCACCGGGGAGCTGTTTTTT. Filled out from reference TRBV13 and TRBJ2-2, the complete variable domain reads AAGVIQSPRHLIKEKRETATLKCYPIPRHDTVYWYQQGPGQDPQFLISFYEKMQSDKGSIPDRFSAQQFSDYHSELNMSSLELGDSALYFCASSLGLGGSTGELFFGEGSRLTVL.